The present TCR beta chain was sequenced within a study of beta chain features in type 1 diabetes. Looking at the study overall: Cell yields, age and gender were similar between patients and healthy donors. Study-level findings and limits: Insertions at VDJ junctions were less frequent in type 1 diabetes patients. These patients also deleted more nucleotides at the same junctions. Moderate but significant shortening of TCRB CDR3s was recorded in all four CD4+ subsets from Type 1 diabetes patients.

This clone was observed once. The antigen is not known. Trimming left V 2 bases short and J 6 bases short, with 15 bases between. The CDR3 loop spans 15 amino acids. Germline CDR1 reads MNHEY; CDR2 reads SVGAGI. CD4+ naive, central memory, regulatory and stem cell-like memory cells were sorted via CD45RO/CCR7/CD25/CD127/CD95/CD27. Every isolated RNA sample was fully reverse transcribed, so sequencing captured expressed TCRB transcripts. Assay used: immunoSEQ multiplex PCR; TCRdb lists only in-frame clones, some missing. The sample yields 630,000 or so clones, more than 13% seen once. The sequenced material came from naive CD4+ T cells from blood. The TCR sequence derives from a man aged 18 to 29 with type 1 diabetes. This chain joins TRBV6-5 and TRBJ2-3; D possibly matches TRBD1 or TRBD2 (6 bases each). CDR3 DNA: TGTGCCAGCAGTTACCGTTCGGGGGCCCGGGATACGCAGTATTTT. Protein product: CASSYRSGARDTQYF.